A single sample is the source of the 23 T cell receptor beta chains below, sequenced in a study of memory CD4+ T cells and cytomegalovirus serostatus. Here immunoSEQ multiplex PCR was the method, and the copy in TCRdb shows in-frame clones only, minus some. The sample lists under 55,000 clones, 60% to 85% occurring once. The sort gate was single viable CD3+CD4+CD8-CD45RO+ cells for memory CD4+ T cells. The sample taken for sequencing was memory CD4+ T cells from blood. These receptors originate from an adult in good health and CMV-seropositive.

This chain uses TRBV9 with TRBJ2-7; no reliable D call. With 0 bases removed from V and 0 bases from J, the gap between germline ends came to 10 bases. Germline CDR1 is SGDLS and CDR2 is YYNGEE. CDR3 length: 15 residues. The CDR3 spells CASSVEALSSYEQYF. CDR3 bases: TGTGCCAGCAGCGTAGAGGCGCTGAGCTCCTACGAGCAGTACTTC.

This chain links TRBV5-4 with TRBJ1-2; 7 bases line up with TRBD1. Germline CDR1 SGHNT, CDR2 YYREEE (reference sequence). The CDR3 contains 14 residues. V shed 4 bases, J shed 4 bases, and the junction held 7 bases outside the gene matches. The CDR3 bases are TGTGCCAGCAGCGGAACAGGGGCCACCTATGGCTACACCTTC. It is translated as CASSGTGATYGYTF.

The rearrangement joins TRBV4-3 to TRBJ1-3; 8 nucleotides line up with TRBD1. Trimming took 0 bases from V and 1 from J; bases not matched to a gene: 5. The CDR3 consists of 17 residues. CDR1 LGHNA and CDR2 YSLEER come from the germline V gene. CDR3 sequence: CASSQDRTGPSGNTIYF. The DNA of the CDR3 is TGCGCCAGCAGCCAAGATCGGACAGGGCCATCTGGAAACACCATATATTTT.

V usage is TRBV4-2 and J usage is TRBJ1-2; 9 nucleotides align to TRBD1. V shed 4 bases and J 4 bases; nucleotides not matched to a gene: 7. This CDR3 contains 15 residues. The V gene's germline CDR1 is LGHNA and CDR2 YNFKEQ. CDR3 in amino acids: CASSPSKGQGYGYTF. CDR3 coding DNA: TGTGCCAGCAGCCCCTCAAAGGGACAGGGCTATGGCTACACCTTC.

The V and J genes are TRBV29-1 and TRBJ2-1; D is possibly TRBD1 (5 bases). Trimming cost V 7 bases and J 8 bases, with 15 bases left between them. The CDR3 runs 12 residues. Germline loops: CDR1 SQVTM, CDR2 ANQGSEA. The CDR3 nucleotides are TGCAGCGCGATGGTGGGGCAGGATGAGCAGTTCTTC. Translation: CSAMVGQDEQFF.

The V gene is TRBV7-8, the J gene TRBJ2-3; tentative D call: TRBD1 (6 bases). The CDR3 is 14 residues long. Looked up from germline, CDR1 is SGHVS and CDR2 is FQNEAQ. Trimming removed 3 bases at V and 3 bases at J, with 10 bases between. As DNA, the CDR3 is TGTGCCAGCAGCTTCGCTGACAGGACAGATACGCAGTATTTT. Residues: CASSFADRTDTQYF. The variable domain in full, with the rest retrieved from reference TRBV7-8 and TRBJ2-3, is GAGVSQSPRYKVAKRGQDVALRCDPISGHVSLFWYQQALGQGPEFLTYFQNEAQLDKSGLPSDRFFAERPEGSVSTLKIQRTQQEDSAVYLCASSFADRTDTQYFGPGTRLTVL.

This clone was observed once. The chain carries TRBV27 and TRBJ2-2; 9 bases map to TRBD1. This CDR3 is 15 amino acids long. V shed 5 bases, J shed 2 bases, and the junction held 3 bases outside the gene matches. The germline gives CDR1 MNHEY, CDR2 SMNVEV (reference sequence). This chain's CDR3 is CASSRQGVNTGELFF. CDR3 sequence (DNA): TGTGCCAGCAGTAGACAGGGGGTTAACACCGGGGAGCTGTTTTTT.

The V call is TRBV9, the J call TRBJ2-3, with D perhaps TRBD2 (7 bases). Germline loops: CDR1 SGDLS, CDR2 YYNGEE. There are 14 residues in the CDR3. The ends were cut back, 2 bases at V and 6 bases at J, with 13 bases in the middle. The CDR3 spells CASSVSGGGDTQYF. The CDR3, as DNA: TGTGCCAGCAGCGTGTCGGGGGGCGGTGATACGCAGTATTTT.

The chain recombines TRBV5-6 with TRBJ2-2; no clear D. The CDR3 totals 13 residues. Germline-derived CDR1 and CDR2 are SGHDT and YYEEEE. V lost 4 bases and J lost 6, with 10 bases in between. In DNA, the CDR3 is TGTGCCAGCAGCCCCCAAAGGGCCGGGGAGCTGTTTTTT. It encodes CASSPQRAGELFF.

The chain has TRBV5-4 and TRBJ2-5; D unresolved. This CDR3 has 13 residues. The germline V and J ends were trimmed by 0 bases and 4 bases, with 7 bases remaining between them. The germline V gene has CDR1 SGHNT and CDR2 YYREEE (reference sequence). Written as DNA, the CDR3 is TGTGCCAGCAGCTTGGCCTTAAGAGAGACCCAGTACTTC. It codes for CASSLALRETQYF. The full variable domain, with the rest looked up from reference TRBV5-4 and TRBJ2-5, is ETGVTQSPTHLIKTRGQQVTLRCSSQSGHNTVSWYQQALGQGPQFIFQYYREEENGRGNFPPRFSGLQFPNYSSELNVNALELDDSALYLCASSLALRETQYFGPGTRLLVL.

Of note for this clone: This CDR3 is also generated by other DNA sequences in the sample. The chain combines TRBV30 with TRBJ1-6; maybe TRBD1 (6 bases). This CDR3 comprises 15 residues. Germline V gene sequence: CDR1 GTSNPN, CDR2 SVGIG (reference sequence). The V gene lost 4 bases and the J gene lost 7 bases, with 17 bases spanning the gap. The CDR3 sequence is CAWTWGQGQNSPLHF. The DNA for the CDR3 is TGTGCCTGGACTTGGGGGCAGGGACAAAATTCACCCCTCCACTTT. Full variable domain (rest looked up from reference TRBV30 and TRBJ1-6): SQTIHQWPATLVQPVGSPLSLECTVEGTSNPNLYWYRQAAGRGLQLLFYSVGIGQISSEVPQNLSASRPQDRQFILSSKKLLLSDSGFYLCAWTWGQGQNSPLHFGNGTRLTVT.

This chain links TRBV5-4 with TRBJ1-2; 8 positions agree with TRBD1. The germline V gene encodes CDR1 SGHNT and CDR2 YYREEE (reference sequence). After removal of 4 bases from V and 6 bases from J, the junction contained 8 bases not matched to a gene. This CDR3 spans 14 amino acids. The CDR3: CASSALQGGDGYTF. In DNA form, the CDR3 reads TGTGCCAGCAGCGCCTTACAGGGGGGGGATGGCTACACCTTC.

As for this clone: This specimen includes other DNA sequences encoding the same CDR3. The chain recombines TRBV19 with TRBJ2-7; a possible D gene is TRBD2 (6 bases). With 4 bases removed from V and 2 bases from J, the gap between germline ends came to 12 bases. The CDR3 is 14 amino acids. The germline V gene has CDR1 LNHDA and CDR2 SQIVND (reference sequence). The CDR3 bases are TGTGCCAGTAGTACCCGAGGAGGGCCCTACGAGCAGTACTTC. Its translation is CASSTRGGPYEQYF.

DNA of the CDR3: TGTGCCAGCTCACCGGGACGGTACAACTATGGCTACACCTTC. Translating gives CASSPGRYNYGYTF. The chain joins TRBV18 to TRBJ1-2, with TRBD1 as a possible D gene (5 bases). Germline CDR1 is KGHSH and CDR2 is LQKENI. Trimming pared 3 bases from V and 2 bases from J, leaving 10 bases between. This CDR3 has 14 amino acids. The whole variable domain, filled in from reference TRBV18 and TRBJ1-2, reads NAGVMQNPRHLVRRRGQEARLRCSPMKGHSHVYWYRQLPEEGLKFMVYLQKENIIDESGMPKERFSAEFPKEGPSILRIQQVVRGDSAAYFCASSPGRYNYGYTFGSGTRLTVV.

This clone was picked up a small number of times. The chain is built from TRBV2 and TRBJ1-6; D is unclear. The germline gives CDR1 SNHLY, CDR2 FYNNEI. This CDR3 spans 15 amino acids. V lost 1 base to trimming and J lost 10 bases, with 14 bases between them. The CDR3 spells CASSEEVGIGSPLHF. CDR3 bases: TGTGCCAGCAGTGAAGAAGTAGGGATAGGATCACCCCTCCACTTT.

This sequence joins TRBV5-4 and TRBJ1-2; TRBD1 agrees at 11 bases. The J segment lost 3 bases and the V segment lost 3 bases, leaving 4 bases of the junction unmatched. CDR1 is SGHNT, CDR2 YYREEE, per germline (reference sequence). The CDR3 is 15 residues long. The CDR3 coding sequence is TGTGCCAGCAGCTCCGGACAGGGGGCACACTATGGCTACACCTTC. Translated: CASSSGQGAHYGYTF. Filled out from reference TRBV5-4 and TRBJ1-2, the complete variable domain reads ETGVTQSPTHLIKTRGQQVTLRCSSQSGHNTVSWYQQALGQGPQFIFQYYREEENGRGNFPPRFSGLQFPNYSSELNVNALELDDSALYLCASSSGQGAHYGYTFGSGTRLTVV.

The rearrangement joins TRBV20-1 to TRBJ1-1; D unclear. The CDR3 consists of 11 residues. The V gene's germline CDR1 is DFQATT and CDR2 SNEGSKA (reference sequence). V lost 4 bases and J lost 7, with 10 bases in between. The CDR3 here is CSAKRSIEAFF. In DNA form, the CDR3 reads TGCAGTGCTAAAAGGTCCATTGAAGCTTTCTTT.

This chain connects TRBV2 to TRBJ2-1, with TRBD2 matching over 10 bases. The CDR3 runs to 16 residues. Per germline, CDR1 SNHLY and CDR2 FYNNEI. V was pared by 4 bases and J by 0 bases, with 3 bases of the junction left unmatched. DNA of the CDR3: TGTGCCAGCAGTGGCTCTAGCGGGAGCTCCTACAATGAGCAGTTCTTC. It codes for CASSGSSGSSYNEQFF.

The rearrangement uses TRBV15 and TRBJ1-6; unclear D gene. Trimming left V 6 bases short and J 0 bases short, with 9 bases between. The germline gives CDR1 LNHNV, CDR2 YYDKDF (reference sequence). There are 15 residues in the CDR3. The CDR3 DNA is TGTGCCACCAGGTCGGAGAACTCCTATAATTCACCCCTCCACTTT. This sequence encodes CATRSENSYNSPLHF.

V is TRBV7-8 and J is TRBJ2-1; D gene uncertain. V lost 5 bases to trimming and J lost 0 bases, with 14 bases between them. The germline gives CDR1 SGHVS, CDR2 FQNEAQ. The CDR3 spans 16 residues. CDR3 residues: CASSRQTSSSYNEQFF. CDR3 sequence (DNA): TGTGCCAGCAGCCGTCAAACATCGAGCTCCTACAATGAGCAGTTCTTC.

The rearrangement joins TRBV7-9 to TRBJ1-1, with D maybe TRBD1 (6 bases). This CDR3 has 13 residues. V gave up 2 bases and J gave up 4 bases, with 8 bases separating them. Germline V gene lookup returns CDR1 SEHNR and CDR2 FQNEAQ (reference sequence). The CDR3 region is CASSLIGGTEAFF. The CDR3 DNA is TGTGCCAGCAGCTTAATAGGGGGCACTGAAGCTTTCTTT.

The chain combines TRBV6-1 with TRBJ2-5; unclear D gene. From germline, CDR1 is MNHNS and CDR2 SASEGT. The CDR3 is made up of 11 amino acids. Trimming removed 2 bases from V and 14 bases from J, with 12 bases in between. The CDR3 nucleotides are TGTGCCAGCAGTGAAATCCAGCCTATCTACTTC. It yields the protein CASSEIQPIYF.

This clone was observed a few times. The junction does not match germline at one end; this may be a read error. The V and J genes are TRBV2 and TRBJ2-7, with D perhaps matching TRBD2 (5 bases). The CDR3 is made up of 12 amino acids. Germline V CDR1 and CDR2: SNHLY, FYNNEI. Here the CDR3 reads CATKGVSMINSF. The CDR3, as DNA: TGTGCCACCAAGGGAGTTTCGATGATAAATTCATTC.